The rows below give T cell receptor beta chains drawn from one sample of a study of blood T cell repertoires in COVID-19. Data came from immunoSEQ multiplex PCR; TCRdb stores just in-frame clones and leaves some out. The table has 32,000 or so clones, 88% seen once; the top ten hold roughly 6.3%. Sequenced input: peripheral blood. These receptors were obtained from a human donor in a cohort sampled during active COVID-19. Both conserved end residues are part of each CDR3.

V gene: TRBV12-3/TRBV12-4; CDR3 protein: CASSITRTEAFF
V gene: TRBV19; CDR3 protein: CASSIALSTDTQYF
V gene: TRBV6-5; CDR3 protein: CASSYSGQGGGQYF
V gene: TRBV19; CDR3 protein: CASSINYQQGADEQFF
V gene: TRBV19; CDR3 protein: CASSNRDSPLAKNIQYF
V gene: TRBV4-3; CDR3 protein: CASSQVGGAQETQYF
V gene: TRBV11-2; CDR3 protein: CASSPGAGPTDNEQFF
V gene: TRBV28; CDR3 protein: CASTRMGGSTEAFF
V gene: TRBV6-5; CDR3 protein: CASSPSRTGGGKLFF
V gene: TRBV20-1; CDR3 protein: CSASETSPDTGELFF
V gene: TRBV11-2; CDR3 protein: CASSTISYNEQFF
V gene: TRBV4-1; CDR3 protein: CASSQEGQGSTDTQYF
V gene: TRBV10-3; CDR3 protein: CAISESPGQRLAGGRTDTQYF
V gene: TRBV12-5; CDR3 protein: CASGRGQGINPENEKLFF
V gene: TRBV27; CDR3 protein: CASSRDYQETQYF
V gene: TRBV2; CDR3 protein: CASSEASGDQPQHF
V gene: TRBV5-5; CDR3 protein: CASSFPTSGGAVTGELFF
V gene: TRBV5-1; CDR3 protein: CASSLDGTGKYEQYF
V gene: TRBV20-1; CDR3 protein: CSASSIRGGGYEQYF
V gene: TRBV7-8; CDR3 protein: CASSLVAGGPMNTQYF
V gene: TRBV27; CDR3 protein: CASSLGTGTSGPYEQYF
V gene: TRBV28; CDR3 protein: CASSLYELAGADTQYF